Each of the 10 T cell receptor beta chains below was sequenced from the same sample in a study of blood T cells in healthy people across ages. Together with a sample-barcoded 5' primer, a J-beta primer mix was included in a second PCR lasting about 6 to 11 cycles. TCRdb reprocessed the 5' RACE reads with MiXCR, giving one entry per CDR3 protein. The sample carries about 1 million distinct CDR3 sequences, around 43% recorded once. Source material: blood. All receptors derive from a woman aged 55-69 years in good health.

The chain couples TRBV6-5 to TRBJ2-7; a weak D match, TRBD1 (6 bases). This CDR3 has 16 amino acids. Trimming left V 6 bases short and J 2 bases short, with 20 bases between. Looked up from germline, CDR1 is MNHEY and CDR2 is SVGAGI. CDR3 sequence (DNA): TGTGCCAGCAGGTACCGACAGGACCGCATCCCCTACGAGCAGTACTTC. This codes for CASRYRQDRIPYEQYF.

The CDR3 DNA follows: TGTGCCAGCAGATCCGGGACTCACGAGCAGTACTTC. It specifies CASRSGTHEQYF. The rearrangement links TRBV2 to TRBJ2-7; D is perhaps TRBD2 (6 bases). The CDR3 is 12 amino acids. V lost 6 bases to trimming and J lost 5 bases, with 11 bases between them. The germline V gene encodes CDR1 SNHLY and CDR2 FYNNEI.

This clonotype was counted a few times. The chain joins TRBV11-2 to TRBJ2-1; TRBD2 matches 10 bases. The germline V gene has CDR1 SGHAT and CDR2 FQNNGV. The length of the CDR3 is 13 residues. V lost 8 bases and J lost 4; bases outside the gene matches: 2. The CDR3 loop is CASERGGYNEQFF. The CDR3 nucleotides are TGTGCCAGCGAGCGGGGGGGGTACAATGAGCAGTTCTTC. Variable domain in full (rest from reference TRBV11-2 and TRBJ2-1): EAGVAQSPRYKIIEKRQSVAFWCNPISGHATLYWYQQILGQGPKLLIQFQNNGVVDDSQLPKDRFSAERLKGVDSTLKIQPAKLEDSAVYLCASERGGYNEQFFGPGTRLTVL.

In regard to this clonotype: A much larger clone differs by one base, so this may be a read error. The V gene is TRBV29-1, the J gene TRBJ2-5; 9 nucleotides align to TRBD2. V lost 7 bases to trimming and J lost 7 bases; unmatched junction nucleotides: 10. This CDR3 has 13 residues. Germline values: CDR1 SQVTM, CDR2 ANQGSEA. DNA for the CDR3: TGCAGCGCCTTAGCGGGAGTTTACGGGACCCAGTACTTC. Translation gives CSALAGVYGTQYF.

The rearrangement links TRBV6-5 to TRBJ2-7, with TRBD2 matching over 9 bases. With 5 bases clipped from V and 3 bases from J, the junction kept 5 bases outside the gene matches. Germline V gene data show CDR1 as MNHEY and CDR2 as SVGAGI. This CDR3 has 14 residues. The CDR3: CASSGTSPYYEQYF. In DNA form, the CDR3 reads TGTGCCAGCAGTGGGACTAGCCCTTACTACGAGCAGTACTTC.

This clonotype was seen only a few times. This chain uses TRBV27 with TRBJ2-1, with 12 bases aligning to TRBD1. The junction had 19 bases not matched to a gene; V was cut back by 4 bases and J by 9 bases. Germline assignment: CDR1 MNHEY and CDR2 SMNVEV (reference sequence). The CDR3 length is 19 residues. In DNA, the CDR3 is TGTGCCAGCAGTTCCCGGCGGCTATTACCGGGACAGGGGGCAAGTGAGCAGTTCTTC. It translates to CASSSRRLLPGQGASEQFF.

The gene calls are TRBV2 and TRBJ2-1, with 12 bases fitting TRBD2. The CDR3 consists of 14 residues. The ends lost 5 bases at V and 9 bases at J; junction bases unmatched: 5. The V gene's germline CDR1 is SNHLY and CDR2 FYNNEI. CDR3 in amino acids: CASSRTSGTSEQFF. CDR3 in DNA: TGTGCCAGCAGTCGGACTAGCGGGACTAGTGAGCAGTTCTTC.

This clonotype was observed at least ten times. The chain couples TRBV29-1 to TRBJ2-7; D not resolved. Looked up from germline, CDR1 is SQVTM and CDR2 is ANQGSEA. Trimming took off 3 bases at V and 7 bases at J, with 16 bases between the two ends. The CDR3 totals 13 residues. CDR3 region: CSVDLSGSGEQYF. CDR3 sequence (DNA): TGCAGCGTTGACCTCAGTGGATCCGGGGAGCAGTACTTC.

The count of this clonotype is one. The chain carries TRBV15 and TRBJ2-7; D is possibly TRBD2 (6 bases). Looked up from germline, CDR1 is LNHNV and CDR2 is YYDKDF (reference sequence). This CDR3 has 15 amino acids. V gave up 5 bases and J gave up 3 bases, with 17 bases separating them. The CDR3 reads CATSGGPLGGYEQYF. The CDR3, as DNA: TGTGCCACCAGCGGAGGGCCCTTGGGAGGCTACGAGCAGTACTTC.

The chain employs TRBV20-1 and TRBJ2-2; D is undetermined. Germline V lookup: CDR1 DFQATT, CDR2 SNEGSKA (reference sequence). The ends were cut back, 3 bases at V and 6 bases at J, with 17 bases in the middle. This CDR3 comprises 15 residues. Here the CDR3 reads CSARDQWGPPGELFF. The CDR3 nucleotides read TGCAGTGCTAGGGATCAGTGGGGTCCTCCCGGGGAGCTGTTTTTT.